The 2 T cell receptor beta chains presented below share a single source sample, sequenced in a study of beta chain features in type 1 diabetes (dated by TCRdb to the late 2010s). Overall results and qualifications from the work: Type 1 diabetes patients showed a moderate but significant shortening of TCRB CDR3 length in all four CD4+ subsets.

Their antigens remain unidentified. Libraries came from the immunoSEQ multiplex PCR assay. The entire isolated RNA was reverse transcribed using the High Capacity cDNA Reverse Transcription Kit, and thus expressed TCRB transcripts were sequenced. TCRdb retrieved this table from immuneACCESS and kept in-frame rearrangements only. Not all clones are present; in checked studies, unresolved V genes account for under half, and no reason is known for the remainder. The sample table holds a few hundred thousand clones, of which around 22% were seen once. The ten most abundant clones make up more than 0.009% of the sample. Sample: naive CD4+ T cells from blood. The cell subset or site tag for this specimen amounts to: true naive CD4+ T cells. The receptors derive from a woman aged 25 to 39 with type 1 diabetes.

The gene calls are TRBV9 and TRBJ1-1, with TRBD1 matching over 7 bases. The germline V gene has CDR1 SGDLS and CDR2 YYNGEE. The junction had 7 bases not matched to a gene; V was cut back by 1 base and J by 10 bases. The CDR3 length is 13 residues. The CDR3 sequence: CASSVTETGRAFF. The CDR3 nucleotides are TGTGCCAGCAGCGTAACCGAGACAGGGCGAGCTTTCTTT.

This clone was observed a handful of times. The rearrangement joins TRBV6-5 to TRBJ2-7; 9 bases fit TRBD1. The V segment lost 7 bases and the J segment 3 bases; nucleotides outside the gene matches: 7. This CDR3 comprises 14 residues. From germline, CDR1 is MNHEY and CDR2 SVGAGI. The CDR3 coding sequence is TGTGCCAGCACCTCGGACAGGGGTGACTACGAGCAGTACTTC. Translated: CASTSDRGDYEQYF.